These 22 T cell receptor beta chains came from one sample sequenced in a study of T cell responses to AZD1222 COVID-19 vaccine (dated by TCRdb to about 2021). The time point label of this sample denotes: baseline before first vaccination. The library came from the immunoSEQ multiplex PCR assay. Held by TCRdb, this immuneACCESS table contains in-frame sequences only and omits some clones. Under half of the omission traces to an unresolved V gene where checked; the cause of the rest is unknown. This sample is represented by around 130,000 clones; about nine tenths of them were singletons. The ten largest account for roughly 1.5% of the sample. The sequenced sample was peripheral blood, obtained on day 0 of AZD1222 vaccination. The receptors shown here come from an adult in good health.

The rearrangement uses TRBV7-3 and TRBJ2-5; TRBD1 matches at 10 bases. Per germline, CDR1 SGHTA and CDR2 FQGTGA. The trim removed 5 bases at V and 5 bases at J, leaving 8 bases unmatched. The CDR3 totals 15 residues. CDR3 residues: CASSPGTGAGETQYF. In DNA, the CDR3 is TGTGCCAGCAGCCCTGGGACAGGGGCTGGGGAGACCCAGTACTTC. Variable domain in full (rest from reference TRBV7-3 and TRBJ2-5): GAGVSQTPSNKVTEKGKYVELRCDPISGHTALYWYRQSLGQGPEFLIYFQGTGAADDSGLPNDRFFAVRPEGSVSTLKIQRTERGDSAVYLCASSPGTGAGETQYFGPGTRLLVL.

In regard to this clone: An end of the junction does not agree with germline; a read error may underlie this. V gene TRBV7-8 combines with J gene TRBJ1-2, with a weak D call TRBD1 (6 bases). The CDR3 runs to 15 residues. Germline CDR1 reads SGHVS; CDR2 reads FQNEAQ. Written as DNA, the CDR3 is TGTGCCAGCAGCGTAGCCGGGACACCCGCTGGGGGCTACACCTTC. It is translated as CASSVAGTPAGGYTF.

The chain couples TRBV4-1 to TRBJ2-1; perhaps TRBD2 as D (6 bases). V was shortened by 1 base and J by 7 bases, with 14 bases between the two germline ends. The CDR3 has 15 amino acids. The germline CDR1 and CDR2 sequences are MGHRA and YSYEKL. The CDR3 here is CASSQGSPGGNEQFF. The CDR3 region has the DNA TGCGCCAGCAGCCAAGGATCGCCTGGAGGGAATGAGCAGTTCTTC.

The genes are TRBV3-1 (or the pseudogene TRBV3-2) and TRBJ2-3; D gene unclear. V dropped 1 base and J dropped 2 bases, with 13 bases sitting between them. The CDR3 contains 16 residues. Germline V lookup: CDR1 LGHDT, CDR2 YNNKEL (reference sequence). DNA for the CDR3: TGTGCCAGCAGCCAAGCTCGTTCCATGACCACAGATACGCAGTATTTT. This encodes CASSQARSMTTDTQYF.

Written as DNA, the CDR3 is TGTGCCATCAGTGAAGAGGAGTCCAAAAACATTCAGTACTTC. It specifies CAISEEESKNIQYF. This chain joins TRBV10-3 and TRBJ2-4; D remains ambiguous. Trimming removed 3 bases at V and 2 bases at J, with 8 bases between. Germline lookup yields CDR1 ENHRY and CDR2 SYGVKD. This CDR3 has 14 amino acids.

This chain connects TRBV27 to TRBJ2-1; D may correspond to TRBD1 or TRBD2 (6 bases each). V lost 3 bases and J lost 6, with 12 bases in between. The CDR3 loop spans 14 amino acids. Germline CDR1 and CDR2: MNHEY and SMNVEV (reference sequence). The CDR3 region is CASSFGGPFNEQFF. The CDR3 coding sequence is TGTGCCAGCAGTTTTGGGGGGCCGTTCAATGAGCAGTTCTTC.

This clone was detected only a few times. The chain combines TRBV19 with TRBJ1-6; 7 bases are shared with TRBD1. CDR3 size: 16 residues. The germline gives CDR1 LNHDA, CDR2 SQIVND (reference sequence). Trimming removed 4 bases from V and 10 bases from J; junction bases left unmatched: 13. The CDR3 protein is CASSSLGIGGQSPLHF. CDR3 DNA sequence: TGTGCCAGTAGTAGCCTGGGGATAGGGGGCCAGTCACCCCTCCACTTT.

The V and J genes are TRBV6-5 and TRBJ2-7; 10 positions agree with TRBD2. The CDR3 spans 15 residues. V lost 9 bases and J lost 9; bases outside the gene matches: 17. From germline, CDR1 is MNHEY and CDR2 SVGAGI. This CDR3 is CASQRTSGYPDVQYF. In nucleotides, the CDR3 is TGTGCCAGTCAACGGACTAGCGGATACCCTGATGTGCAGTACTTC.

The sample holds one count of this clone. The V gene is TRBV28, the J gene TRBJ2-3; a possible D gene is TRBD2 (5 bases). Germline V gene data show CDR1 as MDHEN and CDR2 as SYDVKM. The CDR3 has 13 amino acids. The V end lost 9 bases, the J end lost 0 bases, and 10 bases lay between the germline ends. In nucleotides, the CDR3 is TGTGCCAGGCCACCGGGGAGCACAGATACGCAGTATTTT. Protein product: CARPPGSTDTQYF.

In the case of this clone: The CDR3 does not end in the conserved phenylalanine or tryptophan, so this is likely a read error. No DNA is shown, since the ends of the CDR3 on it are uncertain; the CDR3 is the one TCRdb lists. CDR3: CASSSGQGLPHFL. This rearrangement joins TRBV7-6 to TRBJ2-3; the table's D call TRBD1 went unverified against the DNA. Inclusive of both ends, the CDR3 amounts to 13 amino acids. CDR1 is SGHVS, CDR2 FNYEAQ, per germline.

J is TRBJ2-3 and V is TRBV4-2; 9 bases align to TRBD2. V was clipped by 0 bases and J by 8 bases; unmatched bases: 6. Germline V gives CDR1 LGHNA, CDR2 YNFKEQ. CDR3 length: 15 amino acids. This CDR3 is CASSQDRLAGTTQYF. The CDR3, as DNA: TGTGCCAGCAGCCAAGATAGGCTAGCGGGGACTACGCAGTATTTT.

This clone was seen a few times. The chain joins TRBV5-4 to TRBJ2-1, with 9 bases identical to TRBD2. V was pared by 2 bases and J by 8 bases, with 8 bases of the junction left unmatched. This CDR3 is built from 15 residues. Looked up from germline, CDR1 is SGHNT and CDR2 is YYREEE (reference sequence). The CDR3 protein is CASSFGTSPVYEQFF. For the CDR3, the DNA is TGTGCCAGCAGCTTCGGGACTAGCCCGGTTTATGAGCAGTTCTTC.

The rearrangement joins TRBV28 to TRBJ2-5, with 9 bases aligning to TRBD1. Per the germline V gene, CDR1 is MDHEN and CDR2 is SYDVKM. Losses at the gene ends were 2 bases for V and 5 bases for J; bases not matched to a gene: 3. CDR3 length equals 14 residues. The CDR3 sequence: CASSLGDRAETQYF. The CDR3 DNA follows: TGTGCCAGCAGTTTAGGGGACAGGGCGGAGACCCAGTACTTC. Full variable domain (outside the CDR3, taken from reference TRBV28 and TRBJ2-5): DVKVTQSSRYLVKRTGEKVFLECVQDMDHENMFWYRQDPGLGLRLIYFSYDVKMKEKGDIPEGYSVSREKKERFSLILESASTNQTSMYLCASSLGDRAETQYFGPGTRLLVL.

The rearrangement links TRBV4-3 to TRBJ1-2; D gene ambiguous. The V gene's germline CDR1 is LGHNA and CDR2 YSLEER. This CDR3 is 15 amino acids long. The V and J ends lost 1 base and 5 bases respectively, with 14 bases between them. The CDR3 is CASSQALGRSYGYTF. The CDR3 region has the DNA TGCGCCAGCAGCCAAGCACTTGGCCGTTCGTATGGCTACACCTTC.

The chain combines TRBV10-3 with TRBJ2-5; D is unresolved. Germline lookup yields CDR1 ENHRY and CDR2 SYGVKD. The CDR3 sequence is 15 residues long. The V end was cut by 5 bases, the J end by 2 bases, with 15 bases between. CDR3 protein: CAISNTLRDQETQYF. The DNA for the CDR3 is TGTGCCATCAGTAATACCTTAAGGGATCAAGAGACCCAGTACTTC.

The V call is TRBV9, the J call TRBJ1-1; D is undetermined. The CDR3 is 12 residues long. CDR1 and CDR2 from the germline V gene are SGDLS and YYNGEE. The ends were cut back, 3 bases at V and 3 bases at J, with 6 bases in the middle. CDR3 in amino acids: CASSARHTEAFF. The CDR3 nucleotides are TGTGCCAGCAGCGCAAGACACACTGAAGCTTTCTTT.

In the case of this clone: Other nucleotide sequences from this sample produce the same CDR3. The rearrangement joins TRBV12-3 or TRBV12-4 to TRBJ1-5; D remains ambiguous. V shed 5 bases and J shed 4 bases, with 6 bases lying between them. The CDR3 is 12 residues long. For the CDR3, the DNA is TGTGCCAGCAGTCTAGGGAATCAGCCCCAGCATTTT. Its protein product is CASSLGNQPQHF.

The rearrangement uses TRBV28 and TRBJ1-4; the D gene is possibly TRBD1 (6 bases). The CDR3 totals 15 residues. Trimming took 11 bases from V and 5 from J, leaving 21 bases between them. Germline V gene lookup returns CDR1 MDHEN and CDR2 SYDVKM. CDR3 in amino acids: CAVKGGRSTNEKLFF. CDR3 DNA sequence: TGTGCCGTCAAGGGGGGGCGCAGCACCAATGAAAAACTGTTTTTT.

This clone was found once. The CDR3 loop is CASSPYIQRGGNEQYF. Written as DNA, the CDR3 is TGTGCCAGCTCACCATATATCCAGCGGGGGGGCAACGAGCAGTACTTC. The V gene is TRBV18, the J gene TRBJ2-7; TRBD2 agrees at 10 bases. CDR1 and CDR2 (germline): KGHSH, LQKENI. The CDR3 totals 16 residues. V lost 2 bases to trimming and J lost 5 bases; unmatched junction nucleotides: 9.

The V and J genes are TRBV15 and TRBJ1-5; weak D call: TRBD1 (6 bases). Trimming took off 9 bases at V and 1 base at J, with 16 bases between the two ends. Germline values: CDR1 LNHNV, CDR2 YYDKDF (reference sequence). The CDR3 is 15 residues long. This CDR3 is CATRQVDRSNQPQHF. As DNA, the CDR3 is TGTGCCACACGACAGGTGGACAGAAGCAATCAGCCCCAGCATTTT.

The V gene is TRBV24-1, the J gene TRBJ2-1; tentatively, D is TRBD1 or TRBD2 (5 bases each). Trimming cost V 6 bases and J 10 bases, with 12 bases left between them. This CDR3 spans 12 amino acids. CDR1 is KGHDR and CDR2 is SFDVKD in the germline V gene. CDR3 residues: CATSTRGWEQFF. The DNA for the CDR3 is TGTGCCACCAGTACTCGGGGCTGGGAGCAGTTCTTC.

The sample holds one count of this clone. The chain recombines TRBV4-3 with TRBJ1-2; D is possibly TRBD1 (5 bases). The germline V and J ends were trimmed by 5 bases and 11 bases, with 21 bases remaining between them. CDR1 is LGHNA and CDR2 is YSLEER in the germline V gene. The CDR3 extends over 14 amino acids. Here the CDR3 reads CASSYNRQPVRYTF. For the CDR3, the DNA is TGCGCCAGCAGCTATAACAGGCAACCGGTACGGTACACCTTC.